These 5 T cell receptor beta chains share one sample of origin, sequenced in a study of human T cells and chemical hapten exposure. The authors extracted total RNA from unfractionated whole blood. In TCRdb, the 5' RACE reads were re-called with MiXCR into one record per CDR3 protein. The sample consists of approximately 80,000 distinct CDR3 sequences, about 16% of them appearing once. These receptors all come from a female donor in good health.

The J gene is TRBJ2-7, the V gene TRBV5-4; 11 positions match TRBD2. CDR3 length: 14 residues. Germline lookup yields CDR1 SGHNT and CDR2 YYREEE (reference sequence). V was clipped by 3 bases and J by 4 bases; unmatched bases: 3. Written as DNA, the CDR3 is TGTGCCAGCAGCTCCACTAGCGGGGGATACGAGCAGTACTTC. This sequence encodes CASSSTSGGYEQYF. Full variable domain (rest looked up from reference TRBV5-4 and TRBJ2-7): ETGVTQSPTHLIKTRGQQVTLRCSSQSGHNTVSWYQQALGQGPQFIFQYYREEENGRGNFPPRFSGLQFPNYSSELNVNALELDDSALYLCASSSTSGGYEQYFGPGTRLTVT.

This clonotype was seen a single time. The V call is TRBV2, the J call TRBJ2-7; TRBD2 agrees at 8 bases. CDR1 and CDR2 (germline): SNHLY, FYNNEI. V lost 6 bases, J lost 4 bases, and 14 bases stayed unmatched. CDR3 size: 16 residues. This CDR3 is CASSPASGWAQYEQYF. The CDR3 nucleotides read TGTGCCAGCAGCCCTGCTAGCGGGTGGGCCCAATACGAGCAGTACTTC.

This clonotype has a handful of counts. The chain uses TRBV3-1 and TRBJ1-1; D unresolved. V shed 4 bases and J shed 0 bases, with 6 bases lying between them. Per the germline V gene, CDR1 is LGHDT and CDR2 is YNNKEL (reference sequence). The CDR3 contains 13 residues. The CDR3 here is CASSPRVNTEAFF. The CDR3 DNA sequence: TGTGCCAGCAGCCCAAGGGTGAACACTGAAGCTTTCTTT.

The chain links TRBV7-2 to TRBJ2-3, with TRBD2 matching over 9 bases. The junction had 6 bases not matched to a gene; V was cut back by 1 base and J by 7 bases. The CDR3 runs 15 residues. Germline V lookup: CDR1 SGHTA, CDR2 FQGNSA. CDR3: CASSLEASGINTQYF. The DNA of the CDR3 is TGTGCCAGCAGCTTAGAGGCTAGCGGGATAAATACGCAGTATTTT.

A few counts support this clonotype. This sequence joins TRBV15 and TRBJ2-3; D is unresolved. CDR1 is LNHNV and CDR2 is YYDKDF in the germline V gene (reference sequence). V lost 1 base, J lost 5 bases, and 4 bases lay in between. The CDR3 runs to 12 residues. The CDR3, as DNA: TGTGCCACCAGCAGAGTCTTAGATACGCAGTATTTT. This gives the protein CATSRVLDTQYF.